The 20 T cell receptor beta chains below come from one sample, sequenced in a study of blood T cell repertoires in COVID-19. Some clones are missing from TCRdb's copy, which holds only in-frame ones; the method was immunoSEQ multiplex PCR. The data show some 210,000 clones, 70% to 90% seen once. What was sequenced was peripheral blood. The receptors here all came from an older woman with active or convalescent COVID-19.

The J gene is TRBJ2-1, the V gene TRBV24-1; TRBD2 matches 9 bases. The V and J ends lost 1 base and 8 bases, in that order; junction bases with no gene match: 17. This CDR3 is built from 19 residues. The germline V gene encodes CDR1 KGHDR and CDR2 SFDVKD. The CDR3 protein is CATSDFFPTGRGRAHEQFF. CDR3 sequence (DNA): TGTGCCACCAGTGATTTTTTCCCCACCGGTCGCGGGAGGGCCCATGAGCAGTTCTTC.

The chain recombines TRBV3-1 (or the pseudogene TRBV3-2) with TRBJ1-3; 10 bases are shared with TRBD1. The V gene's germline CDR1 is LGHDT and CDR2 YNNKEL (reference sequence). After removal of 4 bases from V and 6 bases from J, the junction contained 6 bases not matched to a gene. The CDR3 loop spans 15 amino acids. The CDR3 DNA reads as TGTGCCAGCAGCCTAGGACAGGGGGGAGTAAACACCATATATTTT. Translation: CASSLGQGGVNTIYF.

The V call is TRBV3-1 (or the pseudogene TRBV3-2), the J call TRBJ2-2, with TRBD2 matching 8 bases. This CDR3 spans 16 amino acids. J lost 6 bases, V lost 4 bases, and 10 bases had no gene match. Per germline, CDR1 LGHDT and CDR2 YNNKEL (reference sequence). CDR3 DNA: TGTGCCAGCAGCCTGAGACTAGCGAAGGCACCCGGGGAGCTGTTTTTT. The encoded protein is CASSLRLAKAPGELFF.

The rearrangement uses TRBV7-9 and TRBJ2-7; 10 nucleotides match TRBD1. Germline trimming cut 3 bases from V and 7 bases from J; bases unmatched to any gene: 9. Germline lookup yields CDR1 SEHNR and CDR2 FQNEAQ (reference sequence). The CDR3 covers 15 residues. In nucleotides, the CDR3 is TGTGCCAGCAGCTTTCCGGGACAGGGGATGAAAGAGCAGTACTTC. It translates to CASSFPGQGMKEQYF.

CDR3 amino acids: CSAPGFQETQYF. The CDR3 DNA follows: TGCAGCGCCCCGGGATTTCAAGAGACCCAGTACTTC. V usage is TRBV29-1 and J usage is TRBJ2-5, with TRBD2 as a possible D gene (5 bases). The CDR3 totals 12 residues. CDR1 is SQVTM and CDR2 is ANQGSEA in the germline V gene. V was clipped by 7 bases and J by 2 bases, with 11 bases between them.

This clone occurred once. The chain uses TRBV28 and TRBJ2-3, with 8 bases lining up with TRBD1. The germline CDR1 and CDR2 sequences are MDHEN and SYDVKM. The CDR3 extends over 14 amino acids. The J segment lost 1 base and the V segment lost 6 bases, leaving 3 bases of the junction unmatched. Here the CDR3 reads CASSGGQGTDTQYF. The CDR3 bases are TGTGCCAGCAGCGGGGGACAGGGCACAGATACGCAGTATTTT.

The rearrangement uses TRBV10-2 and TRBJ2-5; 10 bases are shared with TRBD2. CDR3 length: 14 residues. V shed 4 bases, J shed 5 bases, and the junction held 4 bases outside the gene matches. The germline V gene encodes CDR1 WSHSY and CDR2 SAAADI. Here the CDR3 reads CASSVAGLAETQYF. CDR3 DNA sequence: TGCGCCAGCAGTGTGGCGGGACTAGCGGAGACCCAGTACTTC.

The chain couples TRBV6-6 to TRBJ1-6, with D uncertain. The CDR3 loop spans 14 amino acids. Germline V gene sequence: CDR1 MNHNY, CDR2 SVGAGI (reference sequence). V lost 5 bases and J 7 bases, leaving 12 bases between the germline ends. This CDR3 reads CASSLTSSNSPLHF. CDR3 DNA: TGTGCCAGCAGTCTGACTTCTTCGAATTCACCCCTCCACTTT.

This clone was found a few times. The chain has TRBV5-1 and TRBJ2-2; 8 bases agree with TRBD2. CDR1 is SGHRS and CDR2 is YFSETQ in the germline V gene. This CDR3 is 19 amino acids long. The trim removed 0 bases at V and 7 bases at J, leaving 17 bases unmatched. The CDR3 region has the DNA TGCGCCAGCAGCTTGGGCTTCTTTCCGGGACTAGGGATTATCGGGGAGCTGTTTTTT. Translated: CASSLGFFPGLGIIGELFF.

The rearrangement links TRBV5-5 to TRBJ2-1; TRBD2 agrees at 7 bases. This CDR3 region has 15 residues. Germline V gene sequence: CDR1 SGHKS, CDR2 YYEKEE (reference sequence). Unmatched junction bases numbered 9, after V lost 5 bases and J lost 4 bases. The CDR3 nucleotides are TGTGCCAGCAGTACTCTGCGGGAGCAATACAATGAGCAGTTCTTC. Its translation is CASSTLREQYNEQFF.

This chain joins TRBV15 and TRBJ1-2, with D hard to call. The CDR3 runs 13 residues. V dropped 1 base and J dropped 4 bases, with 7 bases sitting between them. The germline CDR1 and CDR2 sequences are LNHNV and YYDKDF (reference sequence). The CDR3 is CATSRGVSYGYTF. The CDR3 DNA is TGTGCCACCAGCAGAGGAGTCTCCTATGGCTACACCTTC.

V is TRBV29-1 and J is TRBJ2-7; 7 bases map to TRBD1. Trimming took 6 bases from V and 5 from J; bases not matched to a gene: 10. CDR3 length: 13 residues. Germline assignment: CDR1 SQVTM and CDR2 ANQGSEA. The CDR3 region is CSVYNRGVNEQYF. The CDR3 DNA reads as TGCAGCGTATACAACAGGGGAGTCAACGAGCAGTACTTC.

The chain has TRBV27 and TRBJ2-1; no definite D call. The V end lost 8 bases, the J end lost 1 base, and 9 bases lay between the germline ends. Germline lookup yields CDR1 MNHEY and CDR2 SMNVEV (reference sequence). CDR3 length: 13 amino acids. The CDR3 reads CASPSSSYNEQFF. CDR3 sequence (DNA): TGTGCCAGCCCCTCTTCGTCCTACAATGAGCAGTTCTTC.

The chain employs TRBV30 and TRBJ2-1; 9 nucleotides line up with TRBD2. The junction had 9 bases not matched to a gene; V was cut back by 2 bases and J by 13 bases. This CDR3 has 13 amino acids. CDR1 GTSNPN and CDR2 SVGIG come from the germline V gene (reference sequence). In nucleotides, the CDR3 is TGTGCCTGGAGTCTTGGGACTAGCTCCCCCCAGTTCTTC. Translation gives CAWSLGTSSPQFF.

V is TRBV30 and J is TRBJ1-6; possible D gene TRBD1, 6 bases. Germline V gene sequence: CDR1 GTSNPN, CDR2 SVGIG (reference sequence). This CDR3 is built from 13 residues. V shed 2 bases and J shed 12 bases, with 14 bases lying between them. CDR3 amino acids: CAWSPRGTLPLHF. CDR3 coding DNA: TGTGCCTGGAGTCCGAGGGGGACCTTACCCCTCCACTTT.

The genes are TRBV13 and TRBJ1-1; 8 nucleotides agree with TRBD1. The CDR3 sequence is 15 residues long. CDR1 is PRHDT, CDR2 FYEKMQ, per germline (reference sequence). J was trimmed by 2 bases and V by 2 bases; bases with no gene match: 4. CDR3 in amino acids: CASSLRQGLNTEAFF. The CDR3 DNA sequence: TGTGCCAGCAGCTTAAGACAGGGGCTTAACACTGAAGCTTTCTTT.

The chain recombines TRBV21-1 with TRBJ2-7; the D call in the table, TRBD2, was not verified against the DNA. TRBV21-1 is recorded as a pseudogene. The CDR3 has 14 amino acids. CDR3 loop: CARGGRENISEQYF. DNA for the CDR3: TGTGCCAGGGGGGGTCGGGAGAATATAAGCGAGCAGTACTTC.

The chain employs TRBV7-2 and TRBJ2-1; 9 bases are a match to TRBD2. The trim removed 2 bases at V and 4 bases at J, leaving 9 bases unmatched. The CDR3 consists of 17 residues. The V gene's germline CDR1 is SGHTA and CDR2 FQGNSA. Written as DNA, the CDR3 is TGTGCCAGCAGCTTAAGGCCTGGGACTAGCCCATACAATGAGCAGTTCTTC. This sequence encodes CASSLRPGTSPYNEQFF.

The CDR3 DNA reads TGTGCCAGCAGTTTAACCTTCAGGGACTATGGCTACACCTTC. Its protein product is CASSLTFRDYGYTF. The rearrangement uses TRBV28 and TRBJ1-2; D perhaps matches TRBD1 (5 bases). CDR3 size: 14 residues. Deletions cut 2 bases from V and 3 bases from J, with 10 bases between. The germline V gene has CDR1 MDHEN and CDR2 SYDVKM.

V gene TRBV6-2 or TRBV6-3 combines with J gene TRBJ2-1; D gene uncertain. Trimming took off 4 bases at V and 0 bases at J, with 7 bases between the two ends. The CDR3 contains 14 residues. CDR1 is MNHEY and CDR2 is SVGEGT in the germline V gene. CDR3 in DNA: TGTGCCAGCAGTTCATTTAGCTCCTACAATGAGCAGTTCTTC. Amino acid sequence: CASSSFSSYNEQFF.